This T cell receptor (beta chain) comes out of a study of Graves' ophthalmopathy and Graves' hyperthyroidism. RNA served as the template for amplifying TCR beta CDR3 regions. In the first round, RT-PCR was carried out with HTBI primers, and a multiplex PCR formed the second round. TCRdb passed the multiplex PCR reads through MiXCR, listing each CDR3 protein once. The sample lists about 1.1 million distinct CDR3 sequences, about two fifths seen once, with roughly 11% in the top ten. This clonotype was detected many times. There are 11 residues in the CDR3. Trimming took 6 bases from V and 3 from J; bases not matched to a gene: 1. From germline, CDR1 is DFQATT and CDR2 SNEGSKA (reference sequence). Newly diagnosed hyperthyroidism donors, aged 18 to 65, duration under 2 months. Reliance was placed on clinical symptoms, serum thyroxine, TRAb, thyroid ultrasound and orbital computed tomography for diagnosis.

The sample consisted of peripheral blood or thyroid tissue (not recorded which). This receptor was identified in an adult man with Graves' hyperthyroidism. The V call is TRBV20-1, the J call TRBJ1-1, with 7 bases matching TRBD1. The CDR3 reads CSAGQDTEAFF. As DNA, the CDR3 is TGCAGTGCCGGACAGGACACTGAAGCTTTCTTT.